Presented here are 20 T cell receptor beta chains from one specimen sequenced in a study of blood T cell repertoires in COVID-19. Here immunoSEQ multiplex PCR was the method, and the copy in TCRdb shows in-frame clones only, minus some. The table records 60,000 or so clones, about 82% of them present only once. The sample was peripheral blood. The receptors here all came from a human donor in a cohort sampled during active COVID-19.

The chain couples TRBV15 to TRBJ2-1, with 8 bases matching TRBD2. Trimming took 7 bases from V and 4 from J; bases not matched to a gene: 9. The V gene's germline CDR1 is LNHNV and CDR2 YYDKDF (reference sequence). The CDR3 loop spans 15 amino acids. CDR3 bases: TGTGCCACCAAGGCCGGGACTAGAGGTTACAATGAGCAGTTCTTC. Translation: CATKAGTRGYNEQFF. Full variable domain (rest looked up from reference TRBV15 and TRBJ2-1): DAMVIQNPRYQVTQFGKPVTLSCSQTLNHNVMYWYQQKSSQAPKLLFHYYDKDFNNEADTPDNFQSRRPNTSFCFLDIRSPGLGDTAMYLCATKAGTRGYNEQFFGPGTRLTVL.

A few counts support this clone. The chain joins TRBV9 to TRBJ2-1; the match to TRBD2 covers 12 bases. Germline CDR1 reads SGDLS; CDR2 reads YYNGEE. Unmatched junction bases numbered 5, after V lost 4 bases and J lost 6 bases. The CDR3 sequence is 15 residues long. This CDR3 reads CASSTPSGGGNEQFF. The CDR3, as DNA: TGTGCCAGCAGCACCCCTAGCGGGGGGGGCAATGAGCAGTTCTTC.

This clone was recorded only once. V gene TRBV6-2 or TRBV6-3 combines with J gene TRBJ1-2, with D hard to call. V was pared by 3 bases and J by 2 bases, with 4 bases between. Looked up from germline, CDR1 is MNHEY and CDR2 is SVGEGT. This CDR3 comprises 12 residues. CDR3 residues: CASSYQNYGYTF. For the CDR3, the DNA is TGTGCCAGCAGTTATCAGAACTATGGCTACACCTTC.

The chain employs TRBV6-2 or TRBV6-3 and TRBJ2-1, with 10 positions matching TRBD1. V shed 4 bases and J 8 bases; nucleotides not matched to a gene: 11. The CDR3 is made up of 16 amino acids. From germline, CDR1 is MNHEY and CDR2 SVGEGT. CDR3 amino acids: CASSFVRDRGLYEQFF. DNA for the CDR3: TGTGCCAGCAGTTTTGTTCGGGACAGGGGTCTATATGAGCAGTTCTTC.

The V call is TRBV24-1, the J call TRBJ2-2; D is unresolved. The V end was cut by 6 bases, the J end by 7 bases, with 8 bases between. From germline, CDR1 is KGHDR and CDR2 SFDVKD. There are 12 residues in the CDR3. Here the CDR3 DNA reads TGTGCCACCAGTCCCCTCGGCGGGGAGCTGTTTTTT. Translated, it gives CATSPLGGELFF.

This chain joins TRBV7-9 and TRBJ2-2; TRBD1 matches at 7 bases. This CDR3 is built from 14 residues. J was trimmed by 6 bases and V by 5 bases; bases with no gene match: 6. In germline, CDR1 is SEHNR, CDR2 FQNEAQ (reference sequence). CDR3 sequence (DNA): TGTGCCAGCAGCGAAGATACAGGGGCCGGGGAGCTGTTTTTT. Translation: CASSEDTGAGELFF.

The chain joins TRBV5-1 to TRBJ2-6, with a possible D match to TRBD2 (6 bases). The CDR3 has 19 residues. Looked up from germline, CDR1 is SGHRS and CDR2 is YFSETQ. V lost 4 bases and J 0 bases, leaving 20 bases between the germline ends. For the CDR3, the DNA is TGCGCCAGCAGCGCGGAGGGCCCGGCGAGTATCTCTGGGGCCAACGTCCTGACTTTC. This gives the protein CASSAEGPASISGANVLTF.

V and J are TRBV5-1 and TRBJ1-1; TRBD1 matches 9 bases. The CDR3 is 13 residues long. The germline V gene has CDR1 SGHRS and CDR2 YFSETQ. J gave up 4 bases and V 9 bases, and 7 bases lay outside the gene matches. Here the CDR3 DNA reads TGCGCCACCCAATTGGGACAGGGCACTGAAGCTTTCTTT. Its protein product is CATQLGQGTEAFF.

The chain links TRBV11-2 to TRBJ1-1; unclear D gene. This CDR3 comprises 12 residues. V was trimmed by 8 bases and J by 5 bases, leaving 12 bases between them. Germline lookup yields CDR1 SGHAT and CDR2 FQNNGV. The CDR3 bases are TGTGCCAGCCGCCTAGGGAGGACTGAAGCTTTCTTT. Protein: CASRLGRTEAFF.

The chain is built from TRBV4-1 and TRBJ2-7, with 15 bases identical to TRBD2. The CDR3 covers 18 residues. V gave up 2 bases and J gave up 0 bases; unmatched junction bases: 5. Germline-derived CDR1 and CDR2 are MGHRA and YSYEKL. The CDR3 protein is CASSQTGTSGGRSYEQYF. DNA for the CDR3: TGCGCCAGCAGCCAAACCGGGACTAGCGGGGGGCGCTCCTACGAGCAGTACTTC.

CDR3 amino acids: CASRPGRGNYGYTF. CDR3 coding DNA: TGTGCCAGCAGACCCGGGAGGGGTAACTATGGCTACACCTTC. The V and J genes are TRBV7-2 and TRBJ1-2, with D tentatively TRBD1 (5 bases). Germline V CDR1 and CDR2: SGHTA, FQGNSA. Trimming left V 6 bases short and J 1 base short, with 12 bases between. This CDR3 contains 14 residues.

V and J are TRBV24-1 and TRBJ2-3, with D tentatively TRBD1 (6 bases). Germline V gives CDR1 KGHDR, CDR2 SFDVKD. This CDR3 comprises 17 residues. Trimming took off 3 bases at V and 2 bases at J, with 17 bases between the two ends. DNA of the CDR3: TGTGCCACCAGTGATCCTATCAGGGGCGAAAACACAGATACGCAGTATTTT. This codes for CATSDPIRGENTDTQYF.

The chain carries TRBV19 and TRBJ1-1; 8 bases line up with TRBD1. The germline V gene has CDR1 LNHDA and CDR2 SQIVND (reference sequence). V lost 2 bases and J lost 4; bases outside the gene matches: 18. The length of the CDR3 is 19 residues. The CDR3 DNA sequence: TGTGCCAGTAGTATAAGTCTCGCAGGGGGCGATAGGTGGGGCACTGAAGCTTTCTTT. This codes for CASSISLAGGDRWGTEAFF.

The V call is TRBV18, the J call TRBJ2-2, with unresolved D. Trimming left V 2 bases short and J 0 bases short, with 4 bases between. The CDR3 is made up of 14 amino acids. The V gene's germline CDR1 is KGHSH and CDR2 LQKENI. CDR3 bases: TGTGCCAGCTCACCATCGTCGAACACCGGGGAGCTGTTTTTT. This sequence encodes CASSPSSNTGELFF.

The chain combines TRBV5-1 with TRBJ2-3; 7 bases are a match to TRBD1. The germline V gene has CDR1 SGHRS and CDR2 YFSETQ. Trimming at V came to 4 bases and at J to 0 bases, leaving 5 bases not matched to a gene. The CDR3 runs 15 residues. CDR3 sequence: CASSIQGLSTDTQYF. CDR3 nucleotides: TGCGCCAGCAGCATACAGGGGCTAAGCACAGATACGCAGTATTTT.

This clone has just one count. The genes are TRBV7-8 and TRBJ1-5; 7 bases are shared with TRBD1. V was pared by 4 bases and J by 0 bases, with 3 bases of the junction left unmatched. Germline CDR1 is SGHVS and CDR2 is FQNEAQ. This CDR3 contains 15 residues. CDR3 in amino acids: CASSSTGTSNQPQHF. CDR3 nucleotide sequence: TGTGCCAGCAGCTCGACAGGGACTAGCAATCAGCCCCAGCATTTT.

This sequence joins TRBV19 and TRBJ2-6, with D unresolved. The CDR3 sequence is 13 residues long. V shed 5 bases and J shed 1 base, with 3 bases lying between them. Per germline, CDR1 LNHDA and CDR2 SQIVND (reference sequence). The CDR3 loop reads CASSQSGANVLTF. CDR3 bases: TGTGCCAGTAGTCAGTCTGGGGCCAACGTCCTGACTTTC.

V is TRBV12-3 or TRBV12-4 and J is TRBJ2-2; D gene ambiguous. V shed 8 bases and J shed 1 base, with 5 bases lying between them. This CDR3 is built from 12 residues. In nucleotides, the CDR3 is TGTGCCAGCGGGCGGAACACCGGGGAGCTGTTTTTT. Translating gives CASGRNTGELFF.

The V gene is TRBV9, the J gene TRBJ2-3, with 7 bases matching TRBD1. The CDR3 is 14 residues long. V was pared by 1 base and J by 4 bases, with 3 bases of the junction left unmatched. Germline values: CDR1 SGDLS, CDR2 YYNGEE. The CDR3 DNA sequence: TGTGCCAGCAGCGTAAGGGGGCAACCAGATACGCAGTATTTT. It is translated as CASSVRGQPDTQYF.

The count of this clone is one. V gene TRBV6-5 combines with J gene TRBJ1-2, with D maybe TRBD1 (5 bases). The CDR3 runs to 13 residues. Trimming shortened V by 8 bases and J by 2 bases, and 12 bases separated the two germline ends. Germline-derived CDR1 and CDR2 are MNHEY and SVGAGI. CDR3 in amino acids: CASAGGVNYGYTF. CDR3 sequence (DNA): TGTGCCAGCGCCGGGGGGGTGAACTATGGCTACACCTTC.